This TCR beta chain was sequenced for a study of blood T cell repertoires in COVID-19. Turning to the study itself: PBMCs, B-cell-depleted T cells, or T cells were the source of the cDNA or gDNA that made up the material.

Recruitment covered fewer than 25 US areas and drew participants whose ages spanned about 18 to 100 years. Cohorts were assigned according to the clinical history that participants reported. Exposed enrollees encountered a COVID-19 case at some point within 2 weeks before study entry. The CDR3 length is 19 residues. The V gene's germline CDR1 is MGHRA and CDR2 YSYEKL. The V and J ends lost 0 bases and 0 bases, in that order; junction bases with no gene match: 10. Sequencing was performed with immunoSEQ multiplex PCR; in TCRdb, only in-frame clones are kept and a portion is missing. The sample shows about 250,000 clones, approximately 88% of them seen only once.

The material sequenced was PBMCs or T cells enriched from blood (not recorded which). The receptor was isolated from a woman aged 40 to 50 who had been exposed to COVID-19. The chain uses TRBV4-1 and TRBJ1-5; 8 positions match TRBD1. This CDR3 reads CASSQDRDRPPPSNQPQHF. The DNA of the CDR3 is TGCGCCAGCAGCCAAGATCGGGACAGGCCCCCCCCTAGCAATCAGCCCCAGCATTTT.